This entry describes one T cell receptor (beta chain). The record originates from a study of blood T cell repertoires in COVID-19. Study as a whole: There were acute and convalescent COVID-19 samples, and they came from the United States, Italy and Spain. The analysed material was cDNA or gDNA that came from T cells, B-cell-depleted T cells, or PBMCs.

In germline, CDR1 is SEHNR, CDR2 FQNEAQ (reference sequence). CDR3 length: 15 residues. V lost 5 bases, J lost 4 bases, and 15 bases lay in between. Original processing methods: Reference gene primers were amplified, and this amplification served to estimate nucleated cell counts. TCRdb's table, derived via immunoSEQ multiplex PCR, lists solely in-frame clones and lacks some. V and J calls and clone size come straight from that table; D and trimming were deduced from the DNA. Seen here are around 130,000 clones, approximately 83% observed once, and the top ten hold about 5%. Sequencing was performed on peripheral blood. This TCR was recovered from a woman in her seventies with acute or convalescent COVID-19. The rearrangement links TRBV7-9 to TRBJ2-1, with D possibly matching TRBD2 (5 bases). In nucleotides, the CDR3 is TGTGCCAGCAGCCATAGCCGGGGAATGTACAATGAGCAGTTCTTC. It specifies CASSHSRGMYNEQFF.